Below, 23 T cell receptor beta chains from the same sample are listed, as sequenced in a study of CXCR3-negative and CXCR3-positive naive CD8 T cells (dated by TCRdb to the late 2010s). The instrument given in TCRdb is NextSeq 550. The Human TCR Profiling Kit (MiLaboratory) was used to prepare UMI-labeled 5' RACE TRB cDNA libraries. TCRdb reanalyzed the reads, keeping one entry per CDR3 protein sequence and omitting DNA. Per the sample table, the count is approximately 52,000 distinct CDR3 sequences. The top ten hold 20% to 25% of the sample. The sequenced material came from memory CD8+ T cells from blood. The cell subset or site label for this specimen denotes: conventional CD8+ memory T cells (TMEM), sorted as controls. Receptors were obtained from a human donor in good health. Some clones in this sample may be carry-over from other donors' samples.

The V gene is TRBV11-2, the J gene TRBJ2-4; without DNA, the TCRdb call of TRBD1 cannot be checked. This CDR3 is built from 14 residues. Germline V gives CDR1 SGHAT, CDR2 FQNNGV. The chain's CDR3 is CASSPPIAKNIQYF.

The V call is TRBV12-5, the J call TRBJ1-1; as DNA is missing, the TRBD1 call by TCRdb cannot be tested. This CDR3 is 17 amino acids long. Germline loops: CDR1 LGHNT, CDR2 FRNRAP. CDR3 loop: CASGLVVGTPNHAEAFF.

CDR3 region: CSVEEGQAGTGELFF. The chain links TRBV29-1 to TRBJ2-2; TCRdb's D gene call, TRBD2, goes unchecked for lack of DNA. Germline V gene lookup returns CDR1 SQVTM and CDR2 ANQGSEA. The CDR3 sequence is 15 residues long.

The CDR3 here is CASSVASGGVDEQFF. The chain couples TRBV6-4 to TRBJ2-1; no DNA is available, so the TRBD2 call from TCRdb remains unchecked. The CDR3 has 15 residues. Germline CDR1 and CDR2: MRHNA and SNTAGT.

J is TRBJ2-2 and V is TRBV4-3. The CDR3 has 15 amino acids. Looked up from germline, CDR1 is LGHNA and CDR2 is YSLEER. CDR3 protein: CASSQDSRSGGELFF.

Here the CDR3 reads CASSLSLAGEQETQYF. The chain couples TRBV12-3 or TRBV12-4 to TRBJ2-5; TCRdb calls TRBD2, which cannot be checked without DNA. The CDR3 spans 16 residues.

This chain uses TRBV7-9 with TRBJ2-7; there is no DNA to check the TCRdb D call of TRBD1. This CDR3 is 14 amino acids long. Germline V gene sequence: CDR1 SEHNR, CDR2 FQNEAQ (reference sequence). The CDR3 sequence is CASSARDSSYEQYF.

By frequency, this clonotype registers medium-sized (0.01 to 0.1%). The genes are TRBV25-1 and TRBJ2-1; no DNA is available, so the TRBD1 call from TCRdb remains unchecked. CDR1 and CDR2 (germline): MGHDK, SYGVNS. The CDR3 spans 14 residues. CDR3 protein: CASSEPGRHNEQFF. The whole variable domain, filled in from reference TRBV25-1 and TRBJ2-1, reads EADIYQTPRYLVIGTGKKITLECSQTMGHDKMYWYQQDPGMELHLIHYSYGVNSTEKGDLSSESTVSRIRTEHFPLTLESARPSHTSQYLCASSEPGRHNEQFFGPGTRLTVL.

V usage is TRBV12-3 or TRBV12-4 and J usage is TRBJ2-1; TCRdb's assignment of TRBD1 cannot be checked, as there is no DNA. The CDR3 totals 15 residues. CDR3 amino acids: CASSHRGEPYNEQFF.

The CDR3 reads CSARVQGVHTEAFF. This rearrangement joins TRBV20-1 to TRBJ1-1; checking the TCRdb D call of TRBD1 is not possible without DNA. The CDR3 has 14 amino acids. CDR1 DFQATT and CDR2 SNEGSKA come from the germline V gene (reference sequence).

The chain is built from TRBV20-1 and TRBJ2-7; TCRdb's D call of TRBD1 is untestable without DNA. In germline, CDR1 is DFQATT, CDR2 SNEGSKA (reference sequence). The CDR3 covers 15 residues. CDR3 amino acids: CSATPGTGFFYEQYF.

This chain uses TRBV19 with TRBJ2-7; the TCRdb call, TRBD1, lacks DNA for checking. This CDR3 is built from 15 residues. Looked up from germline, CDR1 is LNHDA and CDR2 is SQIVND (reference sequence). The CDR3 spells CASSAGTGASYEQYF.

The CDR3 loop reads CASSLPLAGGYSSYNEQFF. The chain combines TRBV9 with TRBJ2-1; TCRdb proposes TRBD2, but this gene call is untestable without DNA. The length of the CDR3 is 19 residues. Germline lookup yields CDR1 SGDLS and CDR2 YYNGEE. Based on the CDR3 plus reference TRBV9 and TRBJ2-1, the full variable domain is DSGVTQTPKHLITATGQRVTLRCSPRSGDLSVYWYQQSLDQGLQFLIQYYNGEERAKGNILERFSAQQFPDLHSELNLSSLELGDSALYFCASSLPLAGGYSSYNEQFFGPGTRLTVL.

V and J are TRBV9 and TRBJ2-2. CDR1 and CDR2 from the germline V gene are SGDLS and YYNGEE. This CDR3 region has 16 residues. The CDR3 sequence: CASAGQAGKNTGELFF.

The rearrangement joins TRBV23-1 to TRBJ1-1; TCRdb calls TRBD1, which cannot be checked without DNA. TRBV23-1 is identified as an open reading frame with a role that is uncertain. The CDR3 length is 17 residues. The CDR3 spells CASSHSPYGTHNTEAFF.

The CDR3 spells CASSLVALPYEQYF. This chain links TRBV12-3 or TRBV12-4 with TRBJ2-7. The CDR3 has 14 amino acids.

This rearrangement joins TRBV5-4 to TRBJ2-3; TCRdb proposes TRBD1, but this gene call is untestable without DNA. CDR3 length: 13 amino acids. Germline CDR1 is SGHNT and CDR2 is YYREEE (reference sequence). CDR3 loop: CASGAGRTDTQYF.

V and J are TRBV6-6 and TRBJ2-7; TCRdb's assignment of TRBD2 cannot be checked, as there is no DNA. Germline CDR1 reads MNHNY; CDR2 reads SVGAGI (reference sequence). This CDR3 spans 12 amino acids. This chain's CDR3 is CASGLAGYEQYF.

This chain connects TRBV29-1 to TRBJ2-1; as DNA is missing, the TRBD1 call by TCRdb cannot be tested. The CDR3 spans 11 residues. Germline CDR1 SQVTM, CDR2 ANQGSEA. The CDR3 sequence is CSAGQGNEQFF.

V gene TRBV29-1 combines with J gene TRBJ1-2; TCRdb reports TRBD1, a call that lacks DNA to check it against. The CDR3 consists of 16 residues. Germline values: CDR1 SQVTM, CDR2 ANQGSEA. The CDR3 reads CSVEYFSRVEDYGYTF.

The chain links TRBV12-3 or TRBV12-4 to TRBJ1-1; no DNA is available, so the TRBD1 call from TCRdb remains unchecked. This CDR3 has 13 residues. The CDR3 loop reads CASSTGAGTEAFF.

The genes are TRBV12-3 or TRBV12-4 and TRBJ2-7; the TCRdb D gene call, TRBD1, has no DNA to confirm it. The CDR3 contains 12 residues. The CDR3: CASSLSGGEQYF.

The rearrangement joins TRBV6-5 to TRBJ2-7; checking the TCRdb D call of TRBD1 is not possible without DNA. This CDR3 spans 15 amino acids. Germline CDR1 and CDR2: MNHEY and SVGAGI. The CDR3 sequence is CASSPQRAPPGEQYF.